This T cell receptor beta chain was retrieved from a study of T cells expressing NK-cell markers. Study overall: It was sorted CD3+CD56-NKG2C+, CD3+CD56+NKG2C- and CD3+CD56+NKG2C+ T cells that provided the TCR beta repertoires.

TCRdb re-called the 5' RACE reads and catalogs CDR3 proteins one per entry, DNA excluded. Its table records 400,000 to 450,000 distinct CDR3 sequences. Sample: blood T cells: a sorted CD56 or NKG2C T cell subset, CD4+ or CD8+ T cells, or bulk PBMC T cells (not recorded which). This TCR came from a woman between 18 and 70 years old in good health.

The CDR3 sequence: CATSSSGWRGGYTF. This rearrangement joins TRBV15 to TRBJ1-2. Germline V lookup: CDR1 LNHNV, CDR2 YYDKDF (reference sequence). This CDR3 has 14 amino acids.